The 19 T cell receptor beta chains listed next were all sequenced from one sample in a study of circulating CD8 cells and anti-PD-1 response in melanoma. Sorting of live CD3+CD8+TCRalphabeta+ cells by PD-1 and/or TIGIT gave four subsets. TCR libraries were prepared from roughly 14 ng of total RNA with the QIAseq Immune Repertoire TCR panel. A single record per CDR3 protein comes from TCRdb applying MiXCR to the reads. The table shows roughly 940 distinct CDR3 sequences, with 9.7% occurring only once. The sample here was CD8+ T cells from PBMCs, taken at baseline or after one month of anti-PD-1 therapy (not recorded which). The origin of the receptors is a human donor with melanoma.

This clonotype was found a few times. V usage is TRBV19 and J usage is TRBJ1-5; possibly TRBD1 for D (5 bases). Deletions cut 3 bases from V and 1 base from J, with 10 bases between. This CDR3 comprises 15 residues. From germline, CDR1 is LNHDA and CDR2 SQIVND (reference sequence). CDR3 nucleotide sequence: TGTGCCAGTAGTATCGGAGGGGTGAGCAATCAGCCCCAGCATTTT. As protein: CASSIGGVSNQPQHF.

This clonotype was detected only a few times. A clone one base away is much larger, so this may be a read error. This rearrangement joins TRBV20-1 to TRBJ2-1; no reliable D call. This CDR3 has 16 residues. Germline lookup yields CDR1 DFQATT and CDR2 SNEGSKA (reference sequence). The V end was cut by 0 bases, the J end by 1 base, with 13 bases between. CDR3 region: CSARDLGGRSYNEQFF. CDR3 coding DNA: TGCAGTGCTAGAGATCTGGGCGGCCGTTCCTACAATGAGCAGTTCTTC.

This clonotype was found a few times. The chain links TRBV19 to TRBJ2-1, with 10 bases identical to TRBD1. Unmatched junction bases numbered 5, after V lost 9 bases and J lost 0 bases. The length of the CDR3 is 15 residues. Per the germline V gene, CDR1 is LNHDA and CDR2 is SQIVND (reference sequence). CDR3: CASGQGVGSYNEQFF. CDR3 in DNA: TGTGCCAGCGGACAGGGGGTAGGCTCCTACAATGAGCAGTTCTTC.

Sample share makes this clonotype medium-sized. This rearrangement joins TRBV25-1 to TRBJ1-6; 7 bases align to TRBD1. V shed 6 bases, J shed 6 bases, and the junction held 11 bases outside the gene matches. The germline gives CDR1 MGHDK, CDR2 SYGVNS. This CDR3 has 16 residues. The CDR3 protein is CASRRTGPEFNSPLHF. CDR3 DNA: TGTGCCAGCAGGAGGACAGGACCCGAGTTTAATTCACCCCTCCACTTT.

This clonotype qualifies as large. The chain carries TRBV4-1 and TRBJ2-7; 8 bases match TRBD2. CDR1 is MGHRA and CDR2 is YSYEKL in the germline V gene. The junction had 4 bases not matched to a gene; V was cut back by 1 base and J by 2 bases. The CDR3 covers 15 residues. CDR3 region: CASSQGRLATYEQYF. The CDR3 nucleotides read TGCGCCAGCAGCCAAGGAAGACTAGCGACCTACGAGCAGTACTTC.

This clonotype is categorized as large. V and J are TRBV28 and TRBJ2-5, with D possibly being TRBD2 (7 bases). V gave up 10 bases and J gave up 9 bases, with 27 bases separating them. Germline V gives CDR1 MDHEN, CDR2 SYDVKM. The CDR3 spans 15 residues. The CDR3 nucleotides are TGTGCCACCGATTCCCCGGGACTATCAAGGGGGGCCCAGTACTTC. It translates to CATDSPGLSRGAQYF.

Relative to its sample, this clonotype is medium-sized. The V gene is TRBV7-2, the J gene TRBJ2-3; a possible D gene is TRBD1 (5 bases). Germline V CDR1 and CDR2: SGHTA, FQGNSA. The V and J ends lost 1 base and 2 bases respectively, with 16 bases between them. The CDR3 loop spans 17 amino acids. The CDR3 reads CASSLDRTSTTTDTQYF. The CDR3 DNA sequence: TGTGCCAGCAGCTTAGATCGGACAAGCACAACCACAGATACGCAGTATTTT.

Sample share makes this clonotype medium-sized. V and J are TRBV4-1 and TRBJ2-7; 10 positions match TRBD2. The V and J ends lost 1 base and 0 bases, in that order; junction bases with no gene match: 9. Germline V gene lookup returns CDR1 MGHRA and CDR2 YSYEKL. The CDR3 runs to 18 residues. The CDR3 DNA sequence: TGCGCCAGCAGCCAAGCGGTGACTAGCGGGTCCTACTCCTACGAGCAGTACTTC. Translation gives CASSQAVTSGSYSYEQYF.

In regard to this clonotype: A junction end diverges from the germline sequence, so it may reflect a read error. The chain recombines TRBV28 with TRBJ2-1, with 7 positions matching TRBD1. The length of the CDR3 is 17 residues. Per the germline V gene, CDR1 is MDHEN and CDR2 is SYDVKM. CDR3 region: CASSSPRQGRAYNGQSF. CDR3 DNA sequence: TGTGCCAGCAGTTCGCCGCGACAGGGAAGGGCCTACAATGGGCAGTCCTTC.

As concerns this clonotype: This CDR3 is missing its conserved last phenylalanine or tryptophan, likely due to a read error. This chain uses TRBV29-1 with TRBJ2-1; no reliable D call. Germline CDR1 is SQVTM and CDR2 is ANQGSEA. The CDR3 loop spans 12 amino acids. V was clipped by 3 bases and J by 4 bases, with 7 bases between them. As DNA, the CDR3 is TGCAGCGTTGATTTAAGATACAATGAGCAGTTCTCC. Its protein product is CSVDLRYNEQFS.

In its sample, this clonotype is large. This chain links TRBV7-3 with TRBJ2-3; D gene uncertain. CDR1 is SGHTA, CDR2 FQGTGA, per germline. The CDR3 totals 13 residues. Trimming took 5 bases from V and 4 from J, leaving 10 bases between them. CDR3 sequence (DNA): TGTGCCAGCAGCCTCGCTATCGCAGATACGCAGTATTTT. Protein product: CASSLAIADTQYF.

Relative to its sample, this clonotype is medium-sized. The chain uses TRBV19 and TRBJ2-1; D is unresolved. The CDR3 extends over 16 amino acids. V was pared by 0 bases and J by 1 base, with 10 bases between. Germline V gives CDR1 LNHDA, CDR2 SQIVND (reference sequence). CDR3 coding DNA: TGTGCCAGTAGTATAGACGGGCGCCTGTCCTACAATGAGCAGTTCTTC. It encodes CASSIDGRLSYNEQFF.

This clonotype counts as medium-sized (0.01 to 0.1%). The rearrangement joins TRBV19 to TRBJ2-2, with TRBD2 identical over 12 bases. This CDR3 spans 15 amino acids. Germline V gene sequence: CDR1 LNHDA, CDR2 SQIVND (reference sequence). Germline trimming cut 5 bases from V and 8 bases from J; bases unmatched to any gene: 6. In DNA form, the CDR3 reads TGTGCCAGTAGTCCGTCGACTAGCGGGGGAGGGGAGCTGTTTTTT. Its protein is CASSPSTSGGGELFF.

This clonotype is medium-sized in the sample. This sequence joins TRBV29-1 and TRBJ2-7; 9 nucleotides line up with TRBD1. V gave up 4 bases and J gave up 4 bases; unmatched junction bases: 5. CDR1 and CDR2 (germline): SQVTM, ANQGSEA. CDR3 length equals 13 residues. CDR3 sequence reads: CSVAGTGIYEQYF. The CDR3 DNA reads as TGCAGCGTTGCAGGGACAGGGATTTACGAGCAGTACTTC.

In its sample, this clonotype ranks as medium-sized (0.01 to 0.1%). The chain carries TRBV7-9 and TRBJ2-1; D is undetermined. CDR1 is SEHNR, CDR2 FQNEAQ, per germline (reference sequence). This CDR3 is 12 amino acids long. Trimming stripped 5 bases from V and 6 bases from J, with 8 bases between. The DNA of the CDR3 is TGTGCCAGCAGCCAGGCCTTCAATGAGCAGTTCTTC. This encodes CASSQAFNEQFF.

This clonotype is medium-sized by share. V usage is TRBV19 and J usage is TRBJ2-1, with D tentatively TRBD2 (5 bases). CDR3 length: 13 residues. V lost 5 bases to trimming and J lost 7 bases, with 12 bases between them. The V gene's germline CDR1 is LNHDA and CDR2 SQIVND (reference sequence). For the CDR3, the DNA is TGTGCCAGTAGTGCTACACTAGTGAATGAGCAGTTCTTC. Its translation: CASSATLVNEQFF. Using reference TRBV19 and TRBJ2-1 for the parts outside the CDR3, the full variable domain is DGGITQSPKYLFRKEGQNVTLSCEQNLNHDAMYWYRQDPGQGLRLIYYSQIVNDFQKGDIAEGYSVSREKKESFPLTVTSAQKNPTAFYLCASSATLVNEQFFGPGTRLTVL.

This clonotype qualifies as large. The chain couples TRBV19 to TRBJ2-7; possibly TRBD1 for D (6 bases). This CDR3 is 14 amino acids long. Germline CDR1 reads LNHDA; CDR2 reads SQIVND (reference sequence). The V gene lost 6 bases and the J gene lost 4 bases, with 16 bases spanning the gap. Here the CDR3 DNA reads TGTGCCAGTAGCCAAGGGGGTTTTCAATACGAGCAGTACTTC. Translated: CASSQGGFQYEQYF.

This clonotype rates as medium-sized. The chain has TRBV18 and TRBJ2-7; D is undetermined. CDR1 is KGHSH and CDR2 is LQKENI in the germline V gene. This CDR3 has 13 residues. V lost 2 bases, J lost 0 bases, and 5 bases lay in between. The CDR3 DNA reads as TGTGCCAGCTCACCAGGCTCCTCCTACGAGCAGTACTTC. Amino acid sequence: CASSPGSSYEQYF.

Relative to its sample, this clonotype is medium-sized. This chain connects TRBV19 to TRBJ2-5, with D possibly called TRBD1 or TRBD2 (5 bases each). Trimming pared 5 bases from V and 4 bases from J, leaving 14 bases between. Germline V lookup: CDR1 LNHDA, CDR2 SQIVND (reference sequence). This CDR3 region has 14 residues. CDR3 nucleotides: TGTGCCAGTAGTTCGGGACCGTTGGGAGAGACCCAGTACTTC. As protein: CASSSGPLGETQYF.